These 13 T cell receptor beta chains were all obtained from the same sample, sequenced in a study of shared clonotypes between healthy human individuals. Generated by immunoSEQ multiplex PCR, the TCRdb table keeps only in-frame clones and is missing some. Counted here are around 690,000 clones, roughly 88% occurring once; the ten biggest clones make up 34%. The sequenced sample consisted of memory CD8+ T cells from PBMCs. Indicated subset: CD45RO+ cells pooled with CCR7-negative TemRA cells. Source of these receptors: a man aged 18 to 30 in good health. Some clones in this sample may be carry-over from other donors' samples.

This chain joins TRBV7-6 and TRBJ2-7; 12 bases are a match to TRBD1. The J segment lost 3 bases and the V segment lost 9 bases, leaving 3 bases of the junction unmatched. The CDR3 length is 13 residues. The germline V gene encodes CDR1 SGHVS and CDR2 FNYEAQ. Written as DNA, the CDR3 is TGTGCCAGTGGGACAGGGGGCTTCTACGAGCAGTACTTC. Amino acid sequence: CASGTGGFYEQYF. Filled out from reference TRBV7-6 and TRBJ2-7, the complete variable domain reads GAGVSQSPRYKVTKRGQDVALRCDPISGHVSLYWYRQALGQGPEFLTYFNYEAQQDKSGLPNDRFSAERPEGSISTLTIQRTEQRDSAMYRCASGTGGFYEQYFGPGTRLTVT.

The chain is built from TRBV16 and TRBJ1-5; D possibly corresponds to TRBD1 (6 bases). CDR1 and CDR2 from the germline V gene are KGHSY and FQNENV. The CDR3 extends over 15 amino acids. V was pared by 4 bases and J by 1 base, with 11 bases between. For the CDR3, the DNA is TGTGCCAGCAGCCCAACGACAGGCAGCAATCAGCCCCAGCATTTT. Protein sequence: CASSPTTGSNQPQHF.

This clone was observed a few times. V is TRBV5-4 and J is TRBJ1-1, with D unclear. The V end lost 3 bases, the J end lost 5 bases, and 11 bases lay between the germline ends. Germline values: CDR1 SGHNT, CDR2 YYREEE (reference sequence). This CDR3 has 13 residues. CDR3 protein: CASSWGLGTEAFF. In nucleotides, the CDR3 is TGTGCCAGCAGCTGGGGTCTGGGGACTGAAGCTTTCTTT. Drawing the rest from reference TRBV5-4 and TRBJ1-1, the complete variable domain is ETGVTQSPTHLIKTRGQQVTLRCSSQSGHNTVSWYQQALGQGPQFIFQYYREEENGRGNFPPRFSGLQFPNYSSELNVNALELDDSALYLCASSWGLGTEAFFGQGTRLTVV.

Details on this clone: This same CDR3 is encoded by further DNA sequences in the sample. In DNA, the CDR3 is TGTGCCAGCAGCTTCGGGGACTACGAGCAGTACTTC. Translated: CASSFGDYEQYF. This sequence joins TRBV7-9 and TRBJ2-7; tentative D call: TRBD2 (5 bases). Germline V lookup: CDR1 SEHNR, CDR2 FQNEAQ (reference sequence). Between the trimmed V and J ends, which lost 3 bases and 3 bases, there was a span of 6 bases. The CDR3 is 12 residues long.

The gene calls are TRBV7-9 and TRBJ1-5; 9 nucleotides align to TRBD1. Germline loops: CDR1 SEHNR, CDR2 FQNEAQ (reference sequence). The CDR3 length is 16 residues. With 5 bases clipped from V and 7 bases from J, the junction kept 12 bases outside the gene matches. As DNA, the CDR3 is TGTGCCAGCAGCCGGACAGGGGACACCACTCTCCAGCCCCAGCATTTT. Its protein product is CASSRTGDTTLQPQHF. The full variable domain, completed using reference TRBV7-9 and TRBJ1-5, is DTGVSQNPRHKITKRGQNVTFRCDPISEHNRLYWYRQTLGQGPEFLTYFQNEAQLEKSRLLSDRFSAERPKGSFSTLEIQRTEQGDSAMYLCASSRTGDTTLQPQHFGDGTRLSIL.

V and J are TRBV6-5 and TRBJ2-7, with unresolved D. Trimming took off 0 bases at V and 3 bases at J, with 9 bases between the two ends. The CDR3 runs 14 residues. Looked up from germline, CDR1 is MNHEY and CDR2 is SVGAGI. The CDR3 region has the DNA TGTGCCAGCAGTTACTCGAACAGTCTCTACGAGCAGTACTTC. Its translation is CASSYSNSLYEQYF.

V and J are TRBV27 and TRBJ2-7, with D hard to call. There are 13 residues in the CDR3. Germline-derived CDR1 and CDR2 are MNHEY and SMNVEV (reference sequence). Trimming stripped 0 bases from V and 4 bases from J, with 7 bases between. The CDR3 DNA reads as TGTGCCAGCAGTTTATCAGGCCTTTACGAGCAGTACTTC. The encoded protein is CASSLSGLYEQYF.

The chain carries TRBV2 and TRBJ2-7; TRBD1 matches at 8 bases. The CDR3 runs 15 residues. CDR1 and CDR2 (germline): SNHLY, FYNNEI. Trimming removed 7 bases from V and 0 bases from J; junction bases left unmatched: 8. The CDR3 spells CASTTRQGHSYEQYF. In DNA form, the CDR3 reads TGTGCCAGCACTACCCGACAGGGGCACTCCTACGAGCAGTACTTC.

The chain recombines TRBV28 with TRBJ2-7; D is uncertain. Germline V gene lookup returns CDR1 MDHEN and CDR2 SYDVKM. Trimming took off 3 bases at V and 3 bases at J, with 6 bases between the two ends. The length of the CDR3 is 12 residues. The CDR3 DNA is TGTGCCAGCAGTTTCCAGCACTACGAGCAGTACTTC. Translation: CASSFQHYEQYF.

The chain has TRBV5-4 and TRBJ2-7; weak D call: TRBD2 (6 bases). V gave up 1 base and J gave up 5 bases, with 10 bases separating them. The length of the CDR3 is 13 residues. Per the germline V gene, CDR1 is SGHNT and CDR2 is YYREEE (reference sequence). CDR3 nucleotide sequence: TGTGCCAGCAGCTTGCGGACTACCGACGAGCAGTACTTC. It translates to CASSLRTTDEQYF.

The gene calls are TRBV7-9 and TRBJ2-3, with a tentative D call TRBD1 (6 bases). The germline V gene encodes CDR1 SEHNR and CDR2 FQNEAQ (reference sequence). V lost 5 bases and J 3 bases, leaving 18 bases between the germline ends. The CDR3 is 16 amino acids. In DNA, the CDR3 is TGTGCCAGCAGCGGCCCGAAACAGGGTCGGACAGATACGCAGTATTTT. Its protein is CASSGPKQGRTDTQYF.

This clone was counted a few times. This chain links TRBV27 with TRBJ2-1, with 8 bases that match TRBD1. The germline CDR1 and CDR2 sequences are MNHEY and SMNVEV (reference sequence). The CDR3 has 16 amino acids. Trimming removed 3 bases from V and 6 bases from J; junction bases left unmatched: 10. CDR3 sequence reads: CASSLQGTTGGNEQFF. CDR3 nucleotides: TGTGCCAGCAGTTTGCAGGGGACCACAGGGGGCAATGAGCAGTTCTTC.

This clone came up once. The chain recombines TRBV2 with TRBJ1-2; D is ambiguous. This CDR3 region has 15 residues. From germline, CDR1 is SNHLY and CDR2 FYNNEI. Trimming shortened V by 8 bases and J by 0 bases, and 16 bases separated the two germline ends. CDR3 DNA: TGTGCCAGCGTACATAGGGAGCGCCCTAACTATGGCTACACCTTC. It encodes CASVHRERPNYGYTF.